This T cell receptor (beta chain) stems from a study of blood T cell repertoires in COVID-19. The overall study: Donors in the United States, Italy and Spain gave samples during acute or convalescent COVID-19. The cDNA or gDNA used as material had been derived from T cells, B-cell-depleted T cells, or PBMCs.

Germline assignment: CDR1 SEHNR and CDR2 FQNEAQ (reference sequence). The CDR3 spans 15 residues. V was clipped by 2 bases and J by 0 bases, with 10 bases between them. In the authors' workflow: Estimated nucleated cell counts came from reference gene primer amplification. Clones were read by immunoSEQ multiplex PCR, and TCRdb kept only the in-frame ones, dropping some. From that table come the V and J calls and clone size; the DNA was used to work out D and trimming. The data contain 20,000 to 25,000 clones, about nine tenths of them singletons. V and J are TRBV7-9 and TRBJ1-2; D call uncertain. This TCR was recovered from a human donor with active COVID-19. The donor label of this sample is uncertain. Sequencing input: peripheral blood. CDR3 sequence (DNA): TGTGCCAGCAGCTTAATCATGGGAGCTAACTATGGCTACACCTTC. Translation: CASSLIMGANYGYTF.